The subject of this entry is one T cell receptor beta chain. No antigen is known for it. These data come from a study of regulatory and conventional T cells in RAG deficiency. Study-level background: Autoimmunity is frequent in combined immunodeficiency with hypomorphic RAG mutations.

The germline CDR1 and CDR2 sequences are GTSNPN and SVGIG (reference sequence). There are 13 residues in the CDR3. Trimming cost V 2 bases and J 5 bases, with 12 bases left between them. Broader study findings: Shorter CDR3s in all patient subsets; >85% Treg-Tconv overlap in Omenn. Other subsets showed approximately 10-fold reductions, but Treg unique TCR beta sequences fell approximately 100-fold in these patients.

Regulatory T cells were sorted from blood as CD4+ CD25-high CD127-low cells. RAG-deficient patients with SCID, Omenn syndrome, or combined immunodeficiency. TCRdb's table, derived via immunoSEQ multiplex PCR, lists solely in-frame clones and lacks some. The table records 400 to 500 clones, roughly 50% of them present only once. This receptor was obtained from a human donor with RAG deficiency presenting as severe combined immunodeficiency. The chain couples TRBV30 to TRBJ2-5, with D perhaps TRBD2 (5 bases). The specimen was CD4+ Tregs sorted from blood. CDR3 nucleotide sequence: TGTGCCTGGAGTTTAGGACTTGGGGAGACCCAGTACTTC. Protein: CAWSLGLGETQYF.